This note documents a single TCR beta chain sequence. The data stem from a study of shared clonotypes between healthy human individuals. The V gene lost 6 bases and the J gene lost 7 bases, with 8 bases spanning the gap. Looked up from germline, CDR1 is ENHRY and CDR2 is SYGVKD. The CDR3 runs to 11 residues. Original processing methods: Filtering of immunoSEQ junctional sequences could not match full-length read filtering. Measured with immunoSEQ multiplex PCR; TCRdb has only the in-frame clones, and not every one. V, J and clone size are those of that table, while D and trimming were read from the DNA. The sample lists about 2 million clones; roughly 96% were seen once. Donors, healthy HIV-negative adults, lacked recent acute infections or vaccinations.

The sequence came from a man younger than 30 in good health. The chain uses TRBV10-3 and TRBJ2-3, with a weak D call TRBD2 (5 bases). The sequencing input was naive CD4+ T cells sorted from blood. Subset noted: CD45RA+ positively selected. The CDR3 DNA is TGTGCCATCAGGGACTCACATACGCAGTATTTT. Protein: CAIRDSHTQYF.